The 17 T cell receptor beta chains below were found in one sample sequenced in a study of control samples from healthy donors and cancer patients (dated by TCRdb to between 2020 and 2021). Library method: the immunoSEQ multiplex PCR assay. TCRdb's version of the immuneACCESS table is confined to in-frame rearrangements and falls short of the full clone set. An unresolved V gene accounts for under half of the shortfall where checked; the remainder is of unknown origin. Recorded for this sample are more than 150,000 clones; about 90% of them occurred a single time. The top ten constitute approximately 0.7% of the sample. Specimen: blood. The source of these receptors is a woman aged 25 to 45 in good health.

The genes are TRBV11-3 and TRBJ2-5; D tentatively reads TRBD1 or TRBD2 (5 bases each). The CDR3 extends over 16 amino acids. Trimming cost V 5 bases and J 5 bases, with 21 bases left between them. The germline V gene has CDR1 SGHNT and CDR2 YENEEA. This CDR3 is CASSPGTPGEGETQYF. In DNA, the CDR3 is TGTGCCAGCAGCCCCGGGACCCCCGGAGAGGGGGAGACCCAGTACTTC.

The CDR3: CAIGNNYEQYF. The DNA for the CDR3 is TGTGCCATCGGGAACAATTACGAGCAGTACTTC. The chain is built from TRBV10-3 and TRBJ2-7; D gene uncertain. CDR3 size: 11 residues. Germline CDR1 ENHRY, CDR2 SYGVKD. Trimming removed 8 bases at V and 4 bases at J, with 9 bases between.

The rearrangement joins TRBV28 to TRBJ2-7, with a tentative D call TRBD2 (5 bases). CDR3 length: 14 residues. Germline V gene data show CDR1 as MDHEN and CDR2 as SYDVKM. Deletions cut 6 bases from V and 0 bases from J, with 12 bases between. The DNA for the CDR3 is TGTGCCAGCAGGCCCGGGATCCTCTCCTACGAGCAGTACTTC. Translation gives CASRPGILSYEQYF.

The V call is TRBV28, the J call TRBJ2-7; D is ambiguous. Trimming removed 6 bases at V and 3 bases at J, with 6 bases between. CDR1 and CDR2 (germline): MDHEN, SYDVKM. CDR3 length: 11 amino acids. The CDR3 DNA sequence: TGTGCCAGCAGCCATAACTACGAGCAGTACTTC. Amino acid sequence: CASSHNYEQYF.

In regard to this clone: Other DNA variants within this sample encode the same CDR3. CDR3 protein: CASSQVLPTDTQYF. CDR3 in DNA: TGCGCCAGCAGCCAAGTACTCCCCACAGATACGCAGTATTTT. The J gene is TRBJ2-3, the V gene TRBV4-1; D gene uncertain. The CDR3 covers 14 residues. V lost 1 base, J lost 2 bases, and 7 bases lay in between. Germline CDR1 and CDR2: MGHRA and YSYEKL.

This chain connects TRBV28 to TRBJ1-5, with a possible D match to TRBD1 (6 bases). CDR1 and CDR2 from the germline V gene are MDHEN and SYDVKM. This CDR3 is 17 amino acids long. Trimming pared 4 bases from V and 0 bases from J, leaving 16 bases between. CDR3 nucleotide sequence: TGTGCCAGCAGTTGGTCTGGGGGCAGGTATAGCAATCAGCCCCAGCATTTT. Translated: CASSWSGGRYSNQPQHF.

This clone has a single count. The V and J genes are TRBV6-5 and TRBJ2-2, with 7 bases aligning to TRBD2. The germline V gene encodes CDR1 MNHEY and CDR2 SVGAGI. The CDR3 is 13 residues long. V dropped 11 bases and J dropped 5; count of bases not matched to a gene: 8. The CDR3 sequence is CARVRGGTGELFF. The CDR3 DNA is TGTGCCCGCGTCCGGGGAGGGACCGGGGAGCTGTTTTTT.

This chain joins TRBV7-9 and TRBJ1-1; D call uncertain. CDR1 is SEHNR and CDR2 is FQNEAQ in the germline V gene (reference sequence). The CDR3 has 13 residues. The V and J ends lost 5 bases and 6 bases respectively, with 13 bases between them. The CDR3 DNA reads TGTGCCAGCAGCGAAGACTCATGGGCTGAAGCTTTCTTT. This gives the protein CASSEDSWAEAFF.

The gene calls are TRBV15 and TRBJ2-2, with TRBD2 identical over 8 bases. V lost 2 bases, J lost 5 bases, and 13 bases stayed unmatched. Germline CDR1 and CDR2: LNHNV and YYDKDF (reference sequence). This CDR3 is built from 18 residues. As DNA, the CDR3 is TGTGCCACCAGCAGACCTCGGACTAGCCGTATGGAGACCGGGGAGCTGTTTTTT. It translates to CATSRPRTSRMETGELFF.

The V and J genes are TRBV9 and TRBJ1-3; 9 nucleotides align to TRBD1. The germline V gene has CDR1 SGDLS and CDR2 YYNGEE. This CDR3 comprises 14 residues. Trimming at V came to 3 bases and at J to 4 bases, leaving 2 bases not matched to a gene. DNA for the CDR3: TGTGCCAGCAGCGGGACAGGGGCCGGAAACACCATATATTTT. This sequence encodes CASSGTGAGNTIYF. Filled out from reference TRBV9 and TRBJ1-3, the complete variable domain reads DSGVTQTPKHLITATGQRVTLRCSPRSGDLSVYWYQQSLDQGLQFLIQYYNGEERAKGNILERFSAQQFPDLHSELNLSSLELGDSALYFCASSGTGAGNTIYFGEGSWLTVV.

The J gene is TRBJ1-1, the V gene TRBV7-8; possibly TRBD1 for D (5 bases). CDR3 length: 13 residues. Germline-derived CDR1 and CDR2 are SGHVS and FQNEAQ. Trimming stripped 5 bases from V and 4 bases from J, with 11 bases between. The CDR3 here is CASSPGASTEAFF. The CDR3 nucleotides read TGTGCCAGCAGCCCCGGGGCATCCACTGAAGCTTTCTTT.

The rearrangement joins TRBV7-2 to TRBJ2-3, with TRBD2 identical over 7 bases. The CDR3 has 15 residues. V lost 2 bases to trimming and J lost 2 bases; unmatched junction nucleotides: 4. Germline assignment: CDR1 SGHTA and CDR2 FQGNSA. The CDR3 loop is CASSLSGANTDTQYF. The CDR3, as DNA: TGTGCCAGCAGCTTAAGCGGGGCCAACACAGATACGCAGTATTTT.

The J gene is TRBJ1-3, the V gene TRBV19; possibly TRBD1 for D (5 bases). Germline V gives CDR1 LNHDA, CDR2 SQIVND (reference sequence). The CDR3 spans 14 residues. Trimming removed 3 bases at V and 2 bases at J, with 8 bases between. As DNA, the CDR3 is TGTGCCAGTAGTATCGCGGGGGCTGGAAACACCATATATTTT. It encodes CASSIAGAGNTIYF.

The chain joins TRBV9 to TRBJ2-5; the match to TRBD1 covers 7 bases. The CDR3 is 15 amino acids. Trimming took 0 bases from V and 4 from J; bases not matched to a gene: 6. Germline V lookup: CDR1 SGDLS, CDR2 YYNGEE. CDR3 sequence (DNA): TGTGCCAGCAGCGTAGGGTCCGCAGGGGGAGAGACCCAGTACTTC. This gives the protein CASSVGSAGGETQYF.

The sample holds one count of this clone. This chain joins TRBV28 and TRBJ2-1, with 12 bases lining up with TRBD2. The CDR3 is 20 residues long. The ends lost 1 base at V and 3 bases at J; junction bases unmatched: 13. The germline gives CDR1 MDHEN, CDR2 SYDVKM. CDR3: CASSLSPTSGRGINYNEQFF. CDR3 in DNA: TGTGCCAGCAGTTTATCGCCGACTAGCGGGAGAGGTATTAACTACAATGAGCAGTTCTTC.

This clone was seen just once. V gene TRBV27 combines with J gene TRBJ2-7, with 11 positions matching TRBD1. The CDR3 length is 14 residues. Germline CDR1 and CDR2: MNHEY and SMNVEV (reference sequence). V trimming: 4 bases; J trimming: 3 bases; junction bases outside the gene matches: 2. CDR3 nucleotides: TGTGCCAGCAGTTCCGGGACAGGGGGCTACGAGCAGTACTTC. Residues: CASSSGTGGYEQYF.

The gene calls are TRBV19 and TRBJ1-3; no definite D call. The CDR3 is 14 amino acids. The V end was cut by 9 bases, the J end by 3 bases, with 15 bases between. The germline V gene has CDR1 LNHDA and CDR2 SQIVND (reference sequence). As DNA, the CDR3 is TGTGCCAGCACCTTCGGGGTTGGTGGAAACACCATATATTTT. This sequence encodes CASTFGVGGNTIYF. Combining the CDR3 with reference TRBV19 and TRBJ1-3 gives the whole variable domain DGGITQSPKYLFRKEGQNVTLSCEQNLNHDAMYWYRQDPGQGLRLIYYSQIVNDFQKGDIAEGYSVSREKKESFPLTVTSAQKNPTAFYLCASTFGVGGNTIYFGEGSWLTVV.